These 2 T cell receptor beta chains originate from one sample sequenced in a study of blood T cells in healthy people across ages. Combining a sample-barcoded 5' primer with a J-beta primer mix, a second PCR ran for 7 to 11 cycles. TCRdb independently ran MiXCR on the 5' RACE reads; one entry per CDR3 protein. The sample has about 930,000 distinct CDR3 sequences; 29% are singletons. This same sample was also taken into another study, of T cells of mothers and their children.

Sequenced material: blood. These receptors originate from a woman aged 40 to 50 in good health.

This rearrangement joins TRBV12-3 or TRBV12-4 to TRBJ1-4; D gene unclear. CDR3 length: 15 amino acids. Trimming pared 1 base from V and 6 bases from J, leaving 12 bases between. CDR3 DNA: TGTGCCAGCAGTTTAGTAGCGGCCCCGGATGAAAAACTGTTTTTT. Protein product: CASSLVAAPDEKLFF.

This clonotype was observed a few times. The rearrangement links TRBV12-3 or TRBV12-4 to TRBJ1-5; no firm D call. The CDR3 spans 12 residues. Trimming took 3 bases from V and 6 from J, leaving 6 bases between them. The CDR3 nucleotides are TGTGCCAGCAGTTTTGGGCTTCAGCCCCAGCATTTT. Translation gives CASSFGLQPQHF.